What follows is one T cell receptor beta chain and its context. As yet, its antigen is unknown. The sample belongs to a study of CD8 T cells in ankylosing spondylitis. Study-wide results and limits: Typical of ankylosing spondylitis blood, it appeared, was a TCR beta motif of fewer than ten highly homologous variants.

TCRdb processed the 5' RACE reads anew with MiXCR; each CDR3 protein has one entry. The sample has some 840,000 distinct CDR3 sequences; roughly 12% are singletons. The sequence was collected from a male donor with ankylosing spondylitis. Sequences were obtained from blood, either unsorted or a sorted T cell fraction (not recorded which).

The CDR3 bases are TGTGCCAGCAGCCGGATGAAAGCCTCAGGGGACGACACCGGGGAGCTGTTTTTT. Protein sequence: CASSRMKASGDDTGELFF. The gene calls are TRBV4-2 and TRBJ2-2; possible D gene TRBD1, 6 bases. Trimming took 4 bases from V and 3 from J, leaving 21 bases between them. The CDR3 spans 18 residues. Germline V gene data show CDR1 as LGHNA and CDR2 as YNFKEQ.